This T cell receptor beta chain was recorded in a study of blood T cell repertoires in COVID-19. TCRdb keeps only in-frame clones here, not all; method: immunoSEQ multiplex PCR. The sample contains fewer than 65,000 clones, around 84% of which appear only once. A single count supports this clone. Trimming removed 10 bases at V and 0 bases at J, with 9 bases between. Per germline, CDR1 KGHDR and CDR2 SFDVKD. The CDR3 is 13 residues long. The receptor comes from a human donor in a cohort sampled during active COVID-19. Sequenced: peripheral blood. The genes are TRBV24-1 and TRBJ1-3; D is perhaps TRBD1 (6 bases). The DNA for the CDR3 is TGTGCCACGATGGACAGCTCTGGAAACACCATATATTTT. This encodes CATMDSSGNTIYF.